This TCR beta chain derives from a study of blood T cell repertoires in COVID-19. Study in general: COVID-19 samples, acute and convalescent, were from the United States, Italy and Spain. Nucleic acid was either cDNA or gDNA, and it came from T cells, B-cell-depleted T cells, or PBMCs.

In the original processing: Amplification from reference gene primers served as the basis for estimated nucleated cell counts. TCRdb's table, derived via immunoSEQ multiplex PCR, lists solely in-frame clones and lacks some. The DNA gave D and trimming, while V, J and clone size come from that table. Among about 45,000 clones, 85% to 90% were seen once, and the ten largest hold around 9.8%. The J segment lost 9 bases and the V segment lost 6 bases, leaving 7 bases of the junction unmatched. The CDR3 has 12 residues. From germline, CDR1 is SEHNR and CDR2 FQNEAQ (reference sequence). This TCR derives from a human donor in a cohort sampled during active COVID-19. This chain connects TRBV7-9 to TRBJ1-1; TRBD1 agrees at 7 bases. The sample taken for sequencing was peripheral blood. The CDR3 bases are TGTGCCAGCAGGTTCCAGGGGGAAAAAGCTTTCTTT. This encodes CASRFQGEKAFF.